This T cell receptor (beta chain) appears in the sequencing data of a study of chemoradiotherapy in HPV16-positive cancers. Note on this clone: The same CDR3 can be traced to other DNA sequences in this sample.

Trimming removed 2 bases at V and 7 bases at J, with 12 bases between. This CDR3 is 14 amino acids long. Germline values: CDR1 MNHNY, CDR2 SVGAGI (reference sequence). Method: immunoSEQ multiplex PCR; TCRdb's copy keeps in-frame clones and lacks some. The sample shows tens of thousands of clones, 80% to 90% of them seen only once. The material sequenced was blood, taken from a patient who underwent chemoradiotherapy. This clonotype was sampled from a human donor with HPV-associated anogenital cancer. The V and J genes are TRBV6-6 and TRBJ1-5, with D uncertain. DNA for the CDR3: TGTGCCAGCAGTTACGTCCGCCGTGGCCAGCCCCAGCATTTT. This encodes CASSYVRRGQPQHF.